These 10 T cell receptor beta chains originate from one sample sequenced in a study of shared clonotypes between healthy human individuals. The repertoire was sequenced with immunoSEQ multiplex PCR; TCRdb's copy has only in-frame clones and lacks some. The sample holds 400,000 to 500,000 clones, 75% to 85% seen once. The material sequenced was PBMCs. Receptors were obtained from a woman between 35 and 50 years old in good health. Some clones in this sample may be carry-over from other donors' samples.

This clone has a handful of counts. This chain links TRBV11-2 with TRBJ1-1; D remains unclear. Deletions cut 0 bases from V and 8 bases from J, with 10 bases between. The CDR3 spans 13 residues. CDR1 SGHAT and CDR2 FQNNGV come from the germline V gene. CDR3 nucleotide sequence: TGTGCCAGCAGCTTAGATGTGGGTCGGGAAGCTTTCTTT. Its translation is CASSLDVGREAFF.

Details on this clone: Other nucleotide sequences from this sample produce the same CDR3. The CDR3 region is CASKHTGGSKFYGYTF. The CDR3 DNA follows: TGTGCCAGCAAACATACAGGGGGCTCTAAATTTTATGGCTACACCTTC. This chain links TRBV28 with TRBJ1-2, with 9 bases that match TRBD1. Germline lookup yields CDR1 MDHEN and CDR2 SYDVKM. This CDR3 has 16 amino acids. With 7 bases clipped from V and 5 bases from J, the junction kept 14 bases outside the gene matches.

The rearrangement joins TRBV28 to TRBJ2-7, with TRBD2 identical over 11 bases. CDR3 length: 15 residues. With V trimmed by 3 bases and J by 4 bases, 5 bases remained unmatched. Germline-derived CDR1 and CDR2 are MDHEN and SYDVKM. The CDR3 nucleotides read TGTGCCAGCAGTTTTCCTAGCGGGAGGTGGTACGAGCAGTACTTC. Translation gives CASSFPSGRWYEQYF.

This clone was counted a few times. In the same sample, other DNA sequences code for this CDR3. This chain connects TRBV7-6 to TRBJ2-2; 8 nucleotides match TRBD1. Germline trimming cut 5 bases from V and 0 bases from J; bases unmatched to any gene: 5. The V gene's germline CDR1 is SGHVS and CDR2 FNYEAQ. The CDR3 is 16 amino acids. The CDR3 spells CASSPRQGPNTGELFF. In DNA form, the CDR3 reads TGTGCCAGCAGCCCGCGACAGGGGCCGAACACCGGGGAGCTGTTTTTT. The variable domain in full, with the rest retrieved from reference TRBV7-6 and TRBJ2-2, is GAGVSQSPRYKVTKRGQDVALRCDPISGHVSLYWYRQALGQGPEFLTYFNYEAQQDKSGLPNDRFSAERPEGSISTLTIQRTEQRDSAMYRCASSPRQGPNTGELFFGEGSRLTVL.

The rearrangement uses TRBV18 and TRBJ1-3, with D unclear. The V gene lost 6 bases and the J gene lost 0 bases, with 9 bases spanning the gap. The CDR3 extends over 14 amino acids. The germline V gene has CDR1 KGHSH and CDR2 LQKENI. The CDR3 region has the DNA TGTGCCAGCTCCCCGGCAGCCTCTGGAAACACCATATATTTT. As protein: CASSPAASGNTIYF. Full variable domain (remainder filled in from reference TRBV18 and TRBJ1-3): NAGVMQNPRHLVRRRGQEARLRCSPMKGHSHVYWYRQLPEEGLKFMVYLQKENIIDESGMPKERFSAEFPKEGPSILRIQQVVRGDSAAYFCASSPAASGNTIYFGEGSWLTVV.

The V gene is TRBV5-1, the J gene TRBJ1-1, with D hard to call. The germline CDR1 and CDR2 sequences are SGHRS and YFSETQ. The CDR3 contains 15 residues. The ends were cut back, 0 bases at V and 6 bases at J, with 15 bases in the middle. The CDR3 spells CASSLAIGPRAEAFF. The DNA of the CDR3 is TGCGCCAGCAGCTTGGCCATCGGGCCTCGGGCTGAAGCTTTCTTT.

The chain uses TRBV13 and TRBJ1-4; no reliable D call. The ends were cut back, 0 bases at V and 7 bases at J, with 9 bases in the middle. Germline V gives CDR1 PRHDT, CDR2 FYEKMQ (reference sequence). The CDR3 sequence is 14 residues long. The CDR3 nucleotides read TGTGCCAGCAGCTTAGGGGGCGCGAGTGAAAAACTGTTTTTT. This translates into CASSLGGASEKLFF.

The chain links TRBV5-8 to TRBJ1-2, with TRBD1 as a possible D gene (5 bases). This CDR3 region has 14 residues. Germline CDR1 reads SGHTS; CDR2 reads YDEGEE. Trimming removed 0 bases at V and 4 bases at J, with 10 bases between. CDR3 amino acids: CASSLGSRAYGYTF. CDR3 bases: TGTGCCAGCAGCTTGGGTAGCAGGGCCTATGGCTACACCTTC.

The chain uses TRBV20-1 and TRBJ2-1, with D perhaps TRBD1 (6 bases). Deletions cut 3 bases from V and 12 bases from J, with 12 bases between. The CDR3 spans 11 residues. Germline CDR1 is DFQATT and CDR2 is SNEGSKA (reference sequence). DNA for the CDR3: TGCAGTGCTAGTATTGGGGGCACGCAGTTCTTC. Protein sequence: CSASIGGTQFF.

A word on this clone: A far larger clone is one base from this, pointing to a likely read error. The V gene is TRBV4-3, the J gene TRBJ2-5, with 12 positions matching TRBD1. The germline V gene has CDR1 LGHNA and CDR2 YSLEER. CDR3 length equals 15 residues. The V and J ends lost 4 bases and 1 base, in that order; junction bases with no gene match: 1. As DNA, the CDR3 is TGCGCCAGCAGCCGGGGACAGGGGGCCCAAGAGACCCAGTACTTC. Translating it yields CASSRGQGAQETQYF.